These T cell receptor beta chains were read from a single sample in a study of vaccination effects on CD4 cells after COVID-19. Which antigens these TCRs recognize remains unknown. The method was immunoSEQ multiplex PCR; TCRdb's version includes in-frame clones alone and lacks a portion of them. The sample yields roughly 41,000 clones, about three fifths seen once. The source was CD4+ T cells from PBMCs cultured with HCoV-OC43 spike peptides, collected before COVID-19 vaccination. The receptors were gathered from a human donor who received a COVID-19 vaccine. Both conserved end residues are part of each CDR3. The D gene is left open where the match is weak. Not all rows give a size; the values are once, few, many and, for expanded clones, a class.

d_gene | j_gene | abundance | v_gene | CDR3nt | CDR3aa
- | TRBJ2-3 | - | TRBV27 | TGTGCCAGCAGTTTAAGGGGGGTTGGTGGACACACAGATACGCAGTATTTT | CASSLRGVGGHTDTQYF
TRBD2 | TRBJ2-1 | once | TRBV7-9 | TGTGCCAGCAGCCTCCGGTCGGGAGGGCCTGGTAATGAGCAGTTCTTC | CASSLRSGGPGNEQFF
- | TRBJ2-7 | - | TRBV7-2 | TGTGCCAGCAGCTTAGTATTAGGGAACTCCTACGAGCAGTACTTC | CASSLVLGNSYEQYF
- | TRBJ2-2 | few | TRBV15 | TGTGCCACCATCAAGCGGCAGGGTCGACCCGGGGAGCTGTTTTTT | CATIKRQGRPGELFF
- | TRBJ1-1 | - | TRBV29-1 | TGCAGCGTCGTGGGACGCCAGAAGAACACTGAAGCTTTCTTT | CSVVGRQKNTEAFF
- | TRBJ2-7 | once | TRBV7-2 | TGTGCCAGCAGCTTAGTTTCTTGGGAGAGCTCCTACGAGCAGTACTTC | CASSLVSWESSYEQYF
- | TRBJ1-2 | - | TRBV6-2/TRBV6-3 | TGTGCCAGCAGTTACCTCACCAATGGCTACACCTTC | CASSYLTNGYTF
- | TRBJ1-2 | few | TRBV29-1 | TGCAGCGGCAGGGACGGCAGCTATGGCTACACCTTC | CSGRDGSYGYTF
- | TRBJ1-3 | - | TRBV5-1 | TGCGCCAGCAGCTTCGACTCAAGCTCTGGAAACACCATATATTTT | CASSFDSSSGNTIYF
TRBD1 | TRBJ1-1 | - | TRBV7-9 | TGTGCCAGCAGCTTCCCCAAGGGGGCGGCTTTCTTT | CASSFPKGAAFF
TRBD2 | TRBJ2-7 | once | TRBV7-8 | TGTGCCAGCAGCTTTTGGACTAGCGGGACGGGGGAGCAGTACTTC | CASSFWTSGTGEQYF
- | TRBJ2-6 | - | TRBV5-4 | TGTGCCAGCAGGAGCCAGGGGACTGGGGCCAACGTCCTGACTTTC | CASRSQGTGANVLTF
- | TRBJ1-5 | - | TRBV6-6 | TGTGCCAGCAGTGGCCGGACCGAAAATCAGCCCCAGCATTTT | CASSGRTENQPQHF
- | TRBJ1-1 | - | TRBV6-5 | TGTGCCAGCAAGGGCCAGTTAATGAACACTGAAGCTTTCTTT | CASKGQLMNTEAFF
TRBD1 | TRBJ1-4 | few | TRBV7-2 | TGTGCCAGCAGCTTAGCGTCAGGGGGGGCGAATGAAAAACTGTTTTTT | CASSLASGGANEKLFF
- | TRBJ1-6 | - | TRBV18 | TGTGCCAGCTCACCGGTGGGGGGGGCGACGAATTCACCCCTCCACTTT | CASSPVGGATNSPLHF
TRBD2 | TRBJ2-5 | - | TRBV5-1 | TGCGCCAGCAGCTTGGGCGGGACTAGCCATGTGGAGACCCAGTACTTC | CASSLGGTSHVETQYF
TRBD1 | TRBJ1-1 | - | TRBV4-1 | TGCGCCAGCAGCCAAGATCACAGGGGGCTGAGCACTGAAGCTTTCTTT | CASSQDHRGLSTEAFF
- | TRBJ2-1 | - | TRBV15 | TGTGCCACCAGCAGCCTTTTAGGGGTAGCAAGGACCTACAATGAGCAGTTCTTC | CATSSLLGVARTYNEQFF
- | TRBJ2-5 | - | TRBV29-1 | TGCAGTGGATACAGTCCCCAAGCCTGGGAGACCCAGTACTTC | CSGYSPQAWETQYF
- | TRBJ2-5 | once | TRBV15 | TGTGCCACCAGCAGTCTCCAAGGGCAAAGAACCCAGTACTTC | CATSSLQGQRTQYF
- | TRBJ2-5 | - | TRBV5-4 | TGTGCCAGCAGCTTGTCACGGGGACTGTACCAAGAGACCCAGTACTTC | CASSLSRGLYQETQYF
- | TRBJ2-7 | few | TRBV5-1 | TGCGCCAGCAGCGCCCGGGGGCCCACCTACGAGCAGTACTTC | CASSARGPTYEQYF
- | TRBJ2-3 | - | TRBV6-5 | TGTGCCAGCAGTTACACCCTCGGACGAGTAGATACGCAGTATTTT | CASSYTLGRVDTQYF
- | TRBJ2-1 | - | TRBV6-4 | TGTGCCAGCAGTGACTCAGGGCACAATGAGCAGTTCTTC | CASSDSGHNEQFF
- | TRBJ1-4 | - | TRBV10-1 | TGCGCCAGCAGTGAATCGAGTGAAAAACTGTTTTTT | CASSESSEKLFF
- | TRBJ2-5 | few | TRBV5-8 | TGTGCCAGCAGCTTGGGACAGTTCGGGGAGACCCAGTACTTC | CASSLGQFGETQYF
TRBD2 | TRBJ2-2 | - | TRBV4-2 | TGTGCCAGCAGCCGGGCGGCGGGAGGGTCGGGCACCGGGGAGCTGTTTTTT | CASSRAAGGSGTGELFF
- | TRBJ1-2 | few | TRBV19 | TGTGCCACCCTCAGGCGGAGCTATGGCTACACCTTC | CATLRRSYGYTF
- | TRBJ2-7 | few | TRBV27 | TGTGCCAGCAGCTCACTTGGGGCTCGGAGCTCCTACGAGCAGTACTTC | CASSSLGARSSYEQYF
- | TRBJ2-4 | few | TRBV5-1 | TGCGCCAGCACATTAAGTGGGAGCGACGGAAACATTCAGTACTTC | CASTLSGSDGNIQYF
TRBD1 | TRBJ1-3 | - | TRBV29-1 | TGCAGCGTTGGGACGGGACAGGGGACTGGAAACACCATATATTTT | CSVGTGQGTGNTIYF